This TCR beta chain derives from a study of blood T cell repertoires in COVID-19. CDR3 length equals 16 residues. Germline values: CDR1 SGHTS, CDR2 YDEGEE. With 0 bases removed from V and 2 bases from J, the gap between germline ends came to 14 bases. In the original workflow: Researchers report that nucleated cell counts were estimated from reference gene primer amplification. Profiled with immunoSEQ multiplex PCR; TCRdb holds only in-frame clones, not every one. V, J and clone size are taken as reported in that table, and D and trimming were inferred from the DNA itself. The table lists 87,000 or so clones, around 87% of them singletons. This clone is a singleton in its sample.

The chain combines TRBV5-8 with TRBJ1-2; D is perhaps TRBD1 (5 bases). The receptor was isolated from a human donor with acute or convalescent COVID-19. The donor label of this sample is uncertain. Sequenced input: peripheral blood. CDR3 bases: TGTGCCAGCAGCTTGGTAGCAGGGCGAAGAAACTATGGCTACACCTTC. It yields the protein CASSLVAGRRNYGYTF.